The clone carrying this TCR beta chain was picked up a small number of times. In the study's own analysis: Nucleated cell number was recorded as an estimate derived from reference gene primer amplification. TCRdb's copy holds only in-frame clones and misses some; the assay was immunoSEQ multiplex PCR. That table is the source of V, J and clone size, and D and trimming were worked out from the DNA. The data show about 250,000 clones, 70% to 90% seen once. These data come from a study of blood T cell repertoires in COVID-19. Background on the study: COVID-19 samples collected from the United States, Italy and Spain covered acute and convalescent phases. T cells, B-cell-depleted T cells, or PBMCs provided the cDNA or gDNA that served as material.

The germline gives CDR1 MNHEY, CDR2 SVGAGI. The V segment lost 9 bases and the J segment 9 bases; nucleotides outside the gene matches: 2. The CDR3 covers 12 residues. Material for sequencing was peripheral blood. J is TRBJ2-2 and V is TRBV6-5; 12 bases line up with TRBD1. The clonotype originates from a man aged 18 to 29 with active or convalescent COVID-19. CDR3 protein: CARGTGGRELFF. The CDR3 DNA reads TGTGCCAGGGGGACAGGGGGCCGGGAGCTGTTTTTT.